What follows are 3 T cell receptor beta chains derived from one specimen sequenced in a study of blood T cell repertoires in COVID-19 (TCRdb year 2020). Receptor libraries were prepared by the immunoSEQ multiplex PCR assay. TCRdb mirrors the immuneACCESS table, restricted to in-frame sequences. Some clones are absent from its copies; in checked studies, under half trace to an unresolved V gene, and the reason for the others is unknown. Counted in this sample were around 240,000 clones; over 80% of them appeared once. In total, the top ten clones hold around 0.87% of the sample. Sequencing input: PBMCs or T cells enriched from blood (not recorded which). These receptors all come from a man aged 45-65 years who had been exposed to COVID-19.

The V gene is TRBV28, the J gene TRBJ1-2; D possibly corresponds to TRBD1 (5 bases). The CDR3 loop spans 12 amino acids. Germline CDR1 and CDR2: MDHEN and SYDVKM. V was trimmed by 7 bases and J by 4 bases, leaving 10 bases between them. The CDR3 bases are TGTGCCAGCAATCAGGGCGCCTATGGCTACACCTTC. Translated, it gives CASNQGAYGYTF.

The CDR3: CASSLDRETLNTGELFF. CDR3 DNA sequence: TGTGCCAGCAGCTTAGATCGGGAGACCCTAAACACCGGGGAGCTGTTTTTT. The chain is built from TRBV11-2 and TRBJ2-2, with a possible D match to TRBD2 (6 bases). The V end lost 0 bases, the J end lost 2 bases, and 13 bases lay between the germline ends. The CDR3 is made up of 17 amino acids. Germline assignment: CDR1 SGHAT and CDR2 FQNNGV.

With regard to this clone: Given a much more abundant clone one base away, this may be a read error. The same CDR3 arises from other DNA sequences in this sample as well. The chain employs TRBV6-5 and TRBJ1-1; a weak D match, TRBD1 (6 bases). V dropped 4 bases and J dropped 1 base, with 10 bases sitting between them. From germline, CDR1 is MNHEY and CDR2 SVGAGI. The CDR3 has 14 amino acids. CDR3 nucleotides: TGTGCCAGCAGTTTCGACAGGAAGAACACTGAAGCTTTCTTT. It specifies CASSFDRKNTEAFF.